This entry lists 22 T cell receptor beta chains sequenced from one sample in a study of response to subunit inactivated influenza vaccine. One entry per CDR3 protein, called by TCRdb with MiXCR from the RT-PCR reads. The table has fewer than 700,000 distinct CDR3 sequences, about an eighth seen once. Sequencing was performed on PBMCs from blood, taken about 6 weeks after vaccination. The receptors stem from a man aged 50 to 60 who received an inactivated influenza vaccine.

The chain carries TRBV14 and TRBJ2-5, with TRBD1 identical over 10 bases. Trimming at V came to 1 base and at J to 4 bases, leaving 3 bases not matched to a gene. Germline CDR1 is SGHDN and CDR2 is FVKESK. The CDR3 spans 15 residues. In DNA, the CDR3 is TGTGCCAGCAGCCAAGGACAGGGGGCCCTAGAGACCCAGTACTTC. Translating it yields CASSQGQGALETQYF.

The chain recombines TRBV3-1 with TRBJ2-5; 9 nucleotides line up with TRBD1. Trimming at V came to 4 bases and at J to 1 base, leaving 4 bases not matched to a gene. There are 15 residues in the CDR3. CDR1 and CDR2 from the germline V gene are LGHDT and YNNKEL (reference sequence). The CDR3 protein is CASSLKTGGQETQYF. The CDR3 DNA is TGTGCCAGCAGCCTGAAGACAGGGGGCCAAGAGACCCAGTACTTC.

The chain employs TRBV10-3 and TRBJ2-5, with TRBD1 as a possible D gene (6 bases). The CDR3 sequence is 13 residues long. Looked up from germline, CDR1 is ENHRY and CDR2 is SYGVKD. V dropped 9 bases and J dropped 1 base, with 12 bases sitting between them. The CDR3, as DNA: TGTGCCATAAAAGAGGGGGTCCAAGAGACCCAGTACTTC. This codes for CAIKEGVQETQYF.

The rearrangement uses TRBV6-2 or TRBV6-3 and TRBJ2-3; 8 nucleotides align to TRBD2. Trimming removed 4 bases from V and 5 bases from J; junction bases left unmatched: 5. Germline V gene sequence: CDR1 MNHEY, CDR2 SVGEGT. The CDR3 totals 14 residues. The CDR3 DNA sequence: TGTGCCAGCAGTTTGGGACTAGAAAAAGATACGCAGTATTTT. It is translated as CASSLGLEKDTQYF.

The gene calls are TRBV7-9 and TRBJ2-7, with D unclear. The CDR3 spans 15 residues. CDR1 and CDR2 (germline): SEHNR, FQNEAQ (reference sequence). V was cut by 1 base and J by 0 bases, with 10 bases left in between. The CDR3 protein is CASSLEPRPSYEQYF. In DNA form, the CDR3 reads TGTGCCAGCAGCTTAGAACCGCGGCCCTCCTACGAGCAGTACTTC.

There are a few counts of this clonotype. The chain links TRBV11-2 to TRBJ2-7; D call uncertain. V was cut by 3 bases and J by 3 bases, with 12 bases left in between. CDR1 and CDR2 from the germline V gene are SGHAT and FQNNGV. The CDR3 covers 14 residues. CDR3 residues: CASSFERFDYEQYF. CDR3 DNA: TGTGCCAGCAGCTTTGAGCGCTTCGACTACGAGCAGTACTTC.

The rearrangement uses TRBV4-3 and TRBJ2-3; TRBD1 is a possible D gene (5 bases). Germline-derived CDR1 and CDR2 are LGHNA and YSLEER. V dropped 0 bases and J dropped 5 bases, with 12 bases sitting between them. The CDR3 runs 15 residues. The CDR3 DNA sequence: TGCGCCAGCAGCCAAGAAGGCAGCAGGGTAGATACGCAGTATTTT. It translates to CASSQEGSRVDTQYF.

This clonotype was counted a few times. The V gene is TRBV5-6, the J gene TRBJ1-2; 8 nucleotides line up with TRBD1. CDR1 is SGHDT and CDR2 is YYEEEE in the germline V gene. This CDR3 has 15 amino acids. The V gene end was trimmed by 4 bases and the J gene end by 3 bases; junction bases not matched to a gene: 8. The CDR3 nucleotides are TGTGCCAGCAGCACAGGGGGGGGGCTGGACTATGGCTACACCTTC. Translation gives CASSTGGGLDYGYTF.

This clonotype was observed at least ten times. The chain couples TRBV7-9 to TRBJ2-5, with TRBD2 matching 12 bases. CDR1 and CDR2 (germline): SEHNR, FQNEAQ (reference sequence). V gave up 7 bases and J gave up 3 bases; unmatched junction bases: 12. CDR3 size: 17 residues. The DNA of the CDR3 is TGTGCCAGCAACAACCGACTAGCGGGAGAGGTAGAAGAGACCCAGTACTTC. This codes for CASNNRLAGEVEETQYF.

This clonotype showed up just a few times. The chain has TRBV7-2 and TRBJ1-6; 7 bases map to TRBD1. CDR3 size: 14 residues. The J segment lost 7 bases and the V segment lost 8 bases, leaving 8 bases of the junction unmatched. Germline-derived CDR1 and CDR2 are SGHTA and FQGNSA. CDR3 region: CASALQGLNSPLHF. DNA of the CDR3: TGTGCCAGCGCCTTACAGGGGTTGAATTCACCCCTCCACTTT.

This clonotype has only a few counts. The V gene is TRBV12-3 or TRBV12-4, the J gene TRBJ1-1; tentative D call: TRBD1 (6 bases). Trimming stripped 5 bases from V and 8 bases from J, with 12 bases between. The CDR3 is 12 residues long. The CDR3 loop is CASSHPGGEAFF. CDR3 nucleotides: TGTGCCAGCAGTCACCCGGGGGGCGAAGCTTTCTTT.

The V call is TRBV10-3, the J call TRBJ2-7; D call uncertain. The germline V gene encodes CDR1 ENHRY and CDR2 SYGVKD. The CDR3 contains 13 residues. Trimming removed 2 bases at V and 5 bases at J, with 10 bases between. This chain's CDR3 is CAISEQTTDEQYF. In DNA form, the CDR3 reads TGTGCCATCAGTGAGCAGACAACCGACGAGCAGTACTTC.

J is TRBJ2-1 and V is TRBV5-5, with 12 bases matching TRBD2. CDR1 is SGHKS and CDR2 is YYEKEE in the germline V gene (reference sequence). The CDR3 sequence is 15 residues long. With V trimmed by 4 bases and J by 5 bases, 4 bases remained unmatched. CDR3 protein: CASSITSGRHNEQFF. The DNA of the CDR3 is TGTGCCAGCAGCATCACTAGCGGGAGGCACAATGAGCAGTTCTTC.

This clonotype has only a few counts. The chain carries TRBV20-1 and TRBJ1-5, with TRBD1 matching 11 bases. The CDR3 runs to 15 residues. CDR1 DFQATT and CDR2 SNEGSKA come from the germline V gene (reference sequence). After removal of 1 base from V and 9 bases from J, the junction contained 8 bases not matched to a gene. CDR3 sequence reads: CSARVPGQGVGPQHF. CDR3 DNA: TGCAGTGCTAGAGTTCCGGGACAGGGGGTAGGGCCCCAGCATTTT.

This clonotype was seen only a few times. The chain joins TRBV20-1 to TRBJ2-4; the D gene could be TRBD1 or TRBD2 (7 bases each). Germline CDR1 reads DFQATT; CDR2 reads SNEGSKA (reference sequence). V lost 0 bases, J lost 12 bases, and 21 bases lay in between. The CDR3 is 15 residues long. The CDR3 protein is CSARDPQGGAMYQYF. The CDR3 region has the DNA TGCAGTGCTAGAGACCCGCAGGGGGGGGCAATGTATCAGTACTTC.

The gene calls are TRBV7-2 and TRBJ2-1; no reliable D call. V dropped 3 bases and J dropped 10 bases, with 10 bases sitting between them. The germline V gene has CDR1 SGHTA and CDR2 FQGNSA. This CDR3 is 12 amino acids long. The CDR3 reads CASSFMRPEQFF. The CDR3, as DNA: TGTGCCAGCAGCTTTATGCGCCCAGAGCAGTTCTTC.

The genes are TRBV28 and TRBJ2-7; no clear D. The CDR3 is 15 residues long. Germline-derived CDR1 and CDR2 are MDHEN and SYDVKM. Trimming pared 3 bases from V and 0 bases from J, leaving 12 bases between. The CDR3 DNA reads as TGTGCCAGCAGTTTCTTGCGCAGGACCTCCTACGAGCAGTACTTC. Its translation is CASSFLRRTSYEQYF.

This clonotype came up a few times. The V gene is TRBV7-2, the J gene TRBJ2-5; no definite D call. Trimming took off 2 bases at V and 5 bases at J, with 6 bases between the two ends. Germline loops: CDR1 SGHTA, CDR2 FQGNSA. The CDR3 is made up of 12 amino acids. The CDR3 nucleotides read TGTGCCAGCAGCTTAAATTTCGAGACCCAGTACTTC. Its translation is CASSLNFETQYF. The variable domain in full, completed from reference TRBV7-2 and TRBJ2-5, reads GAGVSQSPSNKVTEKGKDVELRCDPISGHTALYWYRQSLGQGLEFLIYFQGNSAPDKSGLPSDRFSAERTGGSVSTLTIQRTQQEDSAVYLCASSLNFETQYFGPGTRLLVL.

CDR3 loop: CASSEMRSGANVLTF. The CDR3 DNA reads TGTGCCAGCAGTGAAATGCGGTCTGGGGCCAACGTCCTGACTTTC. The genes are TRBV2 and TRBJ2-6; D call uncertain. This CDR3 is built from 15 residues. V was clipped by 2 bases and J by 1 base, with 6 bases between them. Germline V gene sequence: CDR1 SNHLY, CDR2 FYNNEI. Full variable domain (outside the CDR3, taken from reference TRBV2 and TRBJ2-6): EPEVTQTPSHQVTQMGQEVILRCVPISNHLYFYWYRQILGQKVEFLVSFYNNEISEKSEIFDDQFSVERPDGSNFTLKIRSTKLEDSAMYFCASSEMRSGANVLTFGAGSRLTVL.

This clonotype was counted at least ten times. This rearrangement joins TRBV20-1 to TRBJ2-1; D not resolved. V was pared by 0 bases and J by 12 bases, with 18 bases between. CDR3 size: 14 residues. The germline V gene encodes CDR1 DFQATT and CDR2 SNEGSKA (reference sequence). DNA for the CDR3: TGCAGTGCTAGAGACCCGGCCTCCGGCCGTGGGCAGTTCTTC. Protein product: CSARDPASGRGQFF.

This clonotype has a handful of counts. This rearrangement joins TRBV28 to TRBJ2-7; D ambiguous. Trimming cost V 8 bases and J 7 bases, with 18 bases left between them. CDR1 MDHEN and CDR2 SYDVKM come from the germline V gene. This CDR3 has 13 amino acids. CDR3 coding DNA: TGTGCCAGCGGGTTTAGGCTACTGGGAGAGCAGTACTTC. Translation gives CASGFRLLGEQYF.

This clonotype was seen ten or more times. The V gene is TRBV4-3, the J gene TRBJ2-7, with no clear D. Germline V gives CDR1 LGHNA, CDR2 YSLEER. V was shortened by 0 bases and J by 2 bases, with 8 bases between the two germline ends. The CDR3 is made up of 14 amino acids. The CDR3 DNA reads TGCGCCAGCAGCCAAGATACATTTACCTACGAGCAGTACTTC. Protein sequence: CASSQDTFTYEQYF.